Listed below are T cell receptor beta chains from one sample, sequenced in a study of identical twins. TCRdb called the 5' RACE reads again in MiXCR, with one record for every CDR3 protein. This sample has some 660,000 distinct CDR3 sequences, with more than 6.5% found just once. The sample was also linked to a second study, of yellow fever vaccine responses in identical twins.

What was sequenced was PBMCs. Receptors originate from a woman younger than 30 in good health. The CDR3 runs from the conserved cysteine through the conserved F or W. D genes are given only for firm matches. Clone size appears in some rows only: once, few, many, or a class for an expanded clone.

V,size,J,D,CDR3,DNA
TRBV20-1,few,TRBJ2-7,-,CSARVMYEQYF,TGCAGTGCTAGAGTTATGTACGAGCAGTACTTC
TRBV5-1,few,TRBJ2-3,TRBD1,CASSPGDSLDTQYF,TGCGCCAGCAGCCCAGGGGACAGCCTGGATACGCAGTATTTT
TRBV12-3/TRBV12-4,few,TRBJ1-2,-,CASRPGTPYGYTF,TGTGCCAGCAGGCCAGGGACACCCTATGGCTACACCTTC
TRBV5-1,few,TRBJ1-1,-,CASSPARGRAEAFF,TGCGCCAGCAGCCCGGCCAGGGGAAGGGCTGAAGCTTTCTTT
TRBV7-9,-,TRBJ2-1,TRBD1,CASSSGTGWDEQFF,TGTGCCAGCAGCTCCGGGACAGGTTGGGATGAGCAGTTCTTC
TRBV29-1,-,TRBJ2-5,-,CSVGVRGETQYF,TGCAGCGTTGGGGTTAGAGGGGAGACCCAGTACTTC
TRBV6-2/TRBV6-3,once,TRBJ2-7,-,CASSYLRDGSYEQYF,TGTGCCAGCAGTTACCTCCGGGACGGATCCTACGAGCAGTACTTC
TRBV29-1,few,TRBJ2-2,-,CSGLNGNTGELFF,TGCAGCGGTCTGAACGGGAACACCGGGGAGCTGTTTTTT
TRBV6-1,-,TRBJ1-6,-,CASSEEGEYNSPLHF,TGTGCCAGCAGTGAAGAAGGGGAGTATAATTCACCCCTCCACTTT
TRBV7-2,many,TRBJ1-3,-,CASSPTGLLAGNTIYF,TGTGCCAGCAGCCCTACAGGGCTTTTGGCTGGAAACACCATATATTTT
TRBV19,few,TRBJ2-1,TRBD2,CASSIKLAGEQFF,TGTGCCAGTAGTATAAAACTAGCGGGTGAGCAGTTCTTC
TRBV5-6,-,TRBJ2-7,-,CASSLGTEVYEQYF,TGTGCCAGCAGCTTGGGGACAGAAGTCTACGAGCAGTACTTC
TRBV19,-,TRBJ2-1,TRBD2,CASTPLAGRGYNEQFF,TGTGCCAGTACCCCCTTAGCGGGTCGAGGGTACAATGAGCAGTTCTTC
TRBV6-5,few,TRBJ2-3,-,CASSYDGIGTQYF,TGTGCCAGCAGTTACGATGGTATCGGCACGCAGTATTTT
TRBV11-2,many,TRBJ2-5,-,CASSPRVAQETQYF,TGTGCCAGCAGCCCCAGGGTCGCCCAAGAGACCCAGTACTTC
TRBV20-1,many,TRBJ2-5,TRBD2,CSARWGLAGGRLRETQYF,TGCAGTGCTAGATGGGGGCTAGCGGGGGGGCGACTCCGCGAGACCCAGTACTTC
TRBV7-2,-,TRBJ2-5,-,CASSLSTGRRETQYF,TGTGCCAGCAGCTTGAGTACGGGGCGGCGGGAGACCCAGTACTTC
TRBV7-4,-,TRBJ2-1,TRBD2,CASSPPLAGLIYNEQFF,TGTGCCAGCAGCCCCCCACTAGCGGGTCTCATCTACAATGAGCAGTTCTTC
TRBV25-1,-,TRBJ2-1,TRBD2,CARLFQREGRNEQFF,TGTGCCCGATTATTTCAGCGGGAGGGCCGCAATGAGCAGTTCTTC
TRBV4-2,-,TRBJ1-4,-,CASSPIATNEKLFF,TGTGCCAGCAGCCCGATAGCAACTAATGAAAAACTGTTTTTT
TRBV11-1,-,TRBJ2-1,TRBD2,CASSSPRGGEQVPYNEQFF,TGTGCCAGCAGCTCCCCCCGGGGGGGCGAGCAGGTACCCTACAATGAGCAGTTCTTC
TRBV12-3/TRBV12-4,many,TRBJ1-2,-,CASSDNYGYTF,TGTGCCAGCAGTGACAACTATGGCTACACCTTC
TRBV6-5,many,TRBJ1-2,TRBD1,CASSSLQGSSNYGYTF,TGTGCCAGCAGTTCATTACAGGGGAGTTCTAACTATGGCTACACCTTC
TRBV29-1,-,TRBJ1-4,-,CSVVQGKLFF,TGCAGCGTTGTTCAGGGAAAACTGTTTTTT
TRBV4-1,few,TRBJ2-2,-,CASSLTDFTGELFF,TGCGCCAGCAGCCTAACAGATTTCACCGGGGAGCTGTTTTTT
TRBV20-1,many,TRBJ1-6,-,CSANVLSQRYNSPLHF,TGCAGTGCTAATGTTCTCTCACAGCGGTATAATTCACCCCTCCACTTT
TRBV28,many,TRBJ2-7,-,CASRIYDTYEQYF,TGTGCCAGCAGGATTTACGACACCTACGAGCAGTACTTC
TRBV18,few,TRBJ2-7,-,CASSPSDGNEQYF,TGTGCCAGCTCACCTTCTGATGGAAACGAGCAGTACTTC
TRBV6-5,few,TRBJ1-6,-,CASSYYPSGQNFNSPLHF,TGTGCCAGCAGTTACTATCCCTCCGGGCAGAACTTTAATTCACCCCTCCACTTT
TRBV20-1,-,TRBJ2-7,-,CSARPGTVPLGGEQYF,TGCAGTGCTCGTCCCGGGACGGTACCGTTGGGCGGAGAGCAGTACTTC
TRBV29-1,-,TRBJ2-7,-,CSVAAGFNGEQYF,TGCAGCGTTGCTGCAGGGTTCAATGGCGAGCAGTACTTC
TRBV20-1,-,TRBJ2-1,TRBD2,CSARDGASGSLNEQFF,TGCAGTGCTAGAGATGGGGCTAGCGGGAGTTTAAATGAGCAGTTCTTC
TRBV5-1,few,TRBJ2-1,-,CASSLGVTGQFF,TGCGCCAGCAGCTTGGGAGTCACTGGGCAGTTCTTC
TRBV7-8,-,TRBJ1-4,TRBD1,CASSVRTGDNEKLFF,TGTGCCAGCAGCGTCAGGACAGGAGATAATGAAAAACTGTTTTTT
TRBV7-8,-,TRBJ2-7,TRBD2,CASSLGLAGVFYEQYF,TGTGCCAGCAGCTTGGGACTAGCGGGAGTCTTCTACGAGCAGTACTTC
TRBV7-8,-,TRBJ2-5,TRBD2,CAIKRASGDGAETQYF,TGTGCCATCAAGCGGGCTAGCGGGGATGGTGCTGAGACCCAGTACTTC
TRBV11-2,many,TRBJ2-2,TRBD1,CASSLTGGLTGELFF,TGTGCCAGCAGCTTAACAGGGGGACTCACCGGGGAGCTGTTTTTT
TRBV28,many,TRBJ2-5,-,CASSSRDQETQYF,TGTGCCAGCAGCTCCCGGGACCAAGAGACCCAGTACTTC
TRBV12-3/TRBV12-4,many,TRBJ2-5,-,CASSSRLGVYQETQYF,TGTGCCAGCAGTTCTCGACTGGGGGTGTACCAAGAGACCCAGTACTTC
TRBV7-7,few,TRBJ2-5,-,CASSLSYTAGKETQYF,TGTGCTAGCAGCTTATCATATACGGCGGGGAAGGAGACCCAGTACTTC
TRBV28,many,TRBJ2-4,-,CASSPPGVAKNIQYF,TGTGCCAGCAGCCCCCCAGGGGTAGCCAAAAACATTCAGTACTTC
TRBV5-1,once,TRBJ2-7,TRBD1,CASSLGDRDTYEQYF,TGCGCCAGCAGCTTAGGGGACAGGGACACCTACGAGCAGTACTTC
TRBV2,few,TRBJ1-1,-,CAKQEGPNTEAFF,TGTGCCAAGCAGGAGGGACCAAACACTGAAGCTTTCTTT
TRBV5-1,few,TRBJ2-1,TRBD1,CASSFGQGRSNEQFF,TGCGCCAGCAGCTTTGGACAGGGTAGGTCCAATGAGCAGTTCTTC
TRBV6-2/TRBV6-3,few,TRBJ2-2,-,CASSHAPFDNPDRLDTGELFF,TGTGCCAGCAGTCACGCCCCCTTTGACAACCCCGACAGGTTGGACACCGGGGAGCTGTTTTTT
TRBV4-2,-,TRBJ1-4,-,CASSRTKGDEKLFF,TGTGCCAGCAGCCGAACGAAAGGCGACGAAAAACTGTTTTTT
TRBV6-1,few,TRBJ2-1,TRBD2,CASSEGQGGYNEQFF,TGTGCCAGCAGTGAAGGGCAGGGAGGGTACAATGAGCAGTTCTTC
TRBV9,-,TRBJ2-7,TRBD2,CASSVGTSGRTYEQYF,TGTGCCAGCAGCGTAGGGACTAGCGGGAGAACCTACGAGCAGTACTTC
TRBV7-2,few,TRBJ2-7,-,CASRLIGYEQYF,TGTGCCAGCAGGCTAATTGGGTACGAGCAGTACTTC
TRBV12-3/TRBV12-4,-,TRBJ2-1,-,CASSHGLDIYNEQFF,TGTGCCAGCAGTCACGGCCTCGATATTTACAATGAGCAGTTCTTC
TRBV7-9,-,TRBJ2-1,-,CASSSRDPSYNEQFF,TGTGCCAGCAGCTCCCGGGACCCCTCCTACAATGAGCAGTTCTTC
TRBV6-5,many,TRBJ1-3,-,CASSYSGTSVGNTIYF,TGTGCCAGCAGTTACTCAGGGACATCAGTTGGAAACACCATATATTTT
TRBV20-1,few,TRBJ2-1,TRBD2,CSSDLAGGYNEQFF,TGCAGTTCTGACTTAGCGGGGGGGTACAATGAGCAGTTCTTC
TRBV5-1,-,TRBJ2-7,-,CASSKGGGISSYEQYF,TGCGCCAGCAGCAAAGGGGGTGGTATTAGCTCCTACGAGCAGTACTTC
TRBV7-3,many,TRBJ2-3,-,CASSRGGRSTDTQYF,TGTGCCAGCAGCCGAGGGGGGAGGAGCACAGATACGCAGTATTTT
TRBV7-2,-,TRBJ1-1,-,CASSLGAVEAFF,TGTGCCAGCAGCTTAGGAGCCGTTGAAGCTTTCTTT
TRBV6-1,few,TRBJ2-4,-,CASSETALNIQYF,TGTGCCAGCAGTGAGACGGCCCTAAACATTCAGTACTTC
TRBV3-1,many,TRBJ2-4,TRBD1,CASRGTGFSNIQYF,TGTGCCAGCAGAGGGACAGGGTTTTCGAACATTCAGTACTTC
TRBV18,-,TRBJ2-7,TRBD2,CASSPPAGGPHEQYF,TGTGCCAGCTCACCACCGGCGGGAGGGCCCCACGAGCAGTACTTC
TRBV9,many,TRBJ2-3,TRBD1,CASSRRRDRGSDTQYF,TGTGCCAGCAGCAGACGCCGGGACAGGGGCTCAGATACGCAGTATTTT